This T cell receptor (beta chain) derives from a study of T cell clones after liver transplantation (dated by TCRdb to between 2019 and 2020). With respect to the entire study: The samples were obtained from ITN030ST, a randomized trial that attempted immunosuppression withdrawal within 2 years after liver transplantation. Donor-reactive T cell clones were identified using TCRbeta sequencing after a pre-transplant mixed lymphocyte reaction and were then followed in post-transplant blood. Third party-reactive TCRbeta sequences were also identified from pre-transplant MLRs to serve as an antigen-independent comparator for donor-reactive sequences. Three of the eight recipients were HCV-positive; the others were transplanted for non-autoimmune, non-viral indications. No induction therapy was given to the subjects, and standard immunosuppression was administered until randomization at 12-24 months post-transplant. Tolerance was defined as complete withdrawal of immunosuppression for at least one year without a rise in liver enzymes beyond twice the upper limit of normal. Blood samples were collected pre-transplant, then pre-randomization ahead of withdrawal, and finally post-randomization once withdrawal had either been completed or failed. The study cohort included 8 liver transplant recipients, of whom 3 were classified as tolerant and 5 as non-tolerant.

Thawed unstimulated PBMCs were stained for CD3, CD4 and CD8 and FACS-sorted into CD3+CD4+ and CD3+CD8+ populations. All 8 studied subjects were randomized to immunosuppression withdrawal. Genomic DNA was isolated with the Qiagen DNeasy Blood and Tissue Kit. Using immunoSEQ, frozen genomic DNA was subjected to high-throughput TCRbeta CDR3 sequencing, a process that included PCR amplification, mapping, bias correction and internal controls. Per the original workflow: Only productive rearrangements were retained, with each unique TCRbeta sequence defined by its CDR3 nucleotide sequence together with its V and J gene. For a sequence to be called donor-reactive, it needed a frequency of at least 0.01% and at least 5-fold expansion in CFSE-low cells compared with unstimulated pre-transplant cells. To ensure at least 90% detection power, minimum frequency thresholds were set for each subject based on that subject's lowest-template unstimulated sample. Jensen-Shannon divergence between the top 1000 TCRbeta sequences post- versus pre-transplant served as the measure of repertoire turnover. Two-sided Fisher's exact tests were used to test for changes in the detection of donor-reactive sequences. TCRdb took this table from immuneACCESS and kept in-frame rearrangements with V and J called. Such tables lack part of the clones; where checked against another copy, unresolved V genes explain under half of the gap, and the rest is unexplained. V, J and clone size are taken as reported in that table, and D and trimming were inferred from the DNA itself. In this sample the table shows roughly 120,000 clones, about nine tenths of which occur a single time. The ten largest clones add up to roughly 0.83% of the sample.

Between the V and J ends, shortened by 1 base and 5 bases respectively, the junction contains 11 bases. Reading from cysteine to phenylalanine, the CDR3 counts 14 amino acids. The CDR3 DNA has 42 bases and is translated from base 1. CDR1 and CDR2 (KGHSH, LQKENI) derive from the germline V gene. General findings and caveats noted by the study authors: Conclusions were preliminary, limited by small, heterogeneous patient numbers and non-standardized post-transplant time points. A significant post-transplant decrease in circulating donor-reactive CD4 TCRbeta sequences was observed in most of the 8 subjects, irrespective of tolerance or HCV status. After accounting for repertoire turnover, donor-reactive detection was significantly reduced in 7 of 8 subjects for CD4 and 8 of 8 for CD8. Because no allograft tissue specimens were available, donor-reactive T cells may have migrated into the graft instead of being deleted. Donor-reactive sequences decreased more than third party-reactive sequences, which suggests partial antigen-specific deletion that was not related to withdrawal success. Low numbers of available donor cells limited the measurable donor-reactive repertoire in two subjects.

Comments on this clone: Its recognized antigen is unknown. No qualities accompany the bases; no much larger clone lies one base away.

This chain is built from TRBV18 and TRBJ1-1; no D gene can be assigned with confidence. The source material was CD4+ T cells from blood, sampled 12 months after liver transplant. The sequence derives from a human patient who received a liver transplant. After a transplant, some T cells may have been passed on by the graft donor. CDR3 sequence: CASSPLSGGTEAFF. The nucleotides read TGTGCCAGCTCACCACTGAGTGGTGGGACTGAAGCTTTCTTT.